Listed here are 19 T cell receptor beta chains from one sample, sequenced in a study of response to subunit inactivated influenza vaccine. Each CDR3 protein is one row after TCRdb ran MiXCR on the RT-PCR reads. The sample holds hundreds of thousands of distinct CDR3 sequences, less than 20% seen once. Sequenced here: PBMCs from blood, sampled less than 6 days after vaccination. The source of these receptors is a man between 45 and 60 years old who received an inactivated influenza vaccine.

The chain employs TRBV12-3 or TRBV12-4 and TRBJ2-2; weak D call: TRBD2 (6 bases). Trimming cost V 9 bases and J 4 bases, with 15 bases left between them. CDR3 length: 14 amino acids. The CDR3 DNA follows: TGTGCCAGTCAACCTTCGGGGGTCACCGGGGAGCTGTTTTTT. As protein: CASQPSGVTGELFF.

This chain uses TRBV10-3 with TRBJ2-7; the match to TRBD1 covers 8 bases. This CDR3 has 14 residues. CDR1 ENHRY and CDR2 SYGVKD come from the germline V gene. V was clipped by 2 bases and J by 5 bases; unmatched bases: 5. CDR3 region: CAISEGDRPNEQYF. The CDR3 DNA reads as TGTGCCATCAGTGAGGGGGACAGGCCAAACGAGCAGTACTTC.

The chain couples TRBV7-8 to TRBJ1-6; TRBD1 is a possible D gene (5 bases). Germline V lookup: CDR1 SGHVS, CDR2 FQNEAQ. This CDR3 is 17 amino acids long. V was pared by 0 bases and J by 6 bases, with 15 bases between. The CDR3 coding sequence is TGTGCCAGCAGCTTAGCGATCGGGGCAGGGCGTAATTCACCCCTCCACTTT. Translated: CASSLAIGAGRNSPLHF.

This clonotype has a handful of counts. The chain is built from TRBV29-1 and TRBJ2-1; 10 bases fit TRBD2. CDR3 length: 14 residues. The germline gives CDR1 SQVTM, CDR2 ANQGSEA. Unmatched junction bases numbered 9, after V lost 4 bases and J lost 9 bases. The CDR3: CSVGGLAGVGEQFF. CDR3 coding DNA: TGCAGCGTTGGAGGCCTAGCGGGAGTGGGTGAGCAGTTCTTC.

This clonotype has just a few counts. This rearrangement joins TRBV7-9 to TRBJ1-6; 8 nucleotides match TRBD1. The CDR3 has 15 amino acids. Germline V gene lookup returns CDR1 SEHNR and CDR2 FQNEAQ (reference sequence). V dropped 5 bases and J dropped 7; count of bases not matched to a gene: 7. CDR3 sequence reads: CASSRDRGGNSPLHF. For the CDR3, the DNA is TGTGCCAGCAGCCGAGACAGGGGCGGAAATTCACCCCTCCACTTT.

Details on this clonotype: A much larger clone differs by one base, so this may be a read error. The CDR3 loop is CATSIESAYEQYF. The CDR3 DNA reads as TGTGCCACCAGCATAGAATCCGCCTACGAGCAGTACTTC. The chain links TRBV15 to TRBJ2-7; D gene uncertain. V was trimmed by 4 bases and J by 2 bases, leaving 9 bases between them. Germline V gives CDR1 LNHNV, CDR2 YYDKDF (reference sequence). This CDR3 is 13 amino acids long. The full variable domain, rest sourced from reference TRBV15 and TRBJ2-7, is DAMVIQNPRYQVTQFGKPVTLSCSQTLNHNVMYWYQQKSSQAPKLLFHYYDKDFNNEADTPDNFQSRRPNTSFCFLDIRSPGLGDTAMYLCATSIESAYEQYFGPGTRLTVT.

This clonotype was detected a few times. The rearrangement uses TRBV28 and TRBJ1-2, with 9 bases identical to TRBD1. Trimming at V came to 5 bases and at J to 7 bases, leaving 11 bases not matched to a gene. Germline-derived CDR1 and CDR2 are MDHEN and SYDVKM. The length of the CDR3 is 15 residues. This CDR3 is CASSRLDRGLAGYTF. The CDR3 nucleotides are TGTGCCAGCAGTCGCCTGGACAGGGGCCTCGCTGGCTACACCTTC.

This clonotype was recorded a few times. The chain couples TRBV7-6 to TRBJ2-7, with TRBD1 as a possible D gene (6 bases). The length of the CDR3 is 16 residues. From germline, CDR1 is SGHVS and CDR2 FNYEAQ. Trimming pared 4 bases from V and 4 bases from J, leaving 20 bases between. CDR3 region: CASSSLSSAGVYEQYF. CDR3 nucleotides: TGTGCCAGCAGCTCCCTTTCCTCGGCAGGGGTGTACGAGCAGTACTTC.

The DNA of the CDR3 is TGTGCCAGCAGTCCTAGCGGGAGCCCTTCTGACGAGCAGTTCTTC. Its protein product is CASSPSGSPSDEQFF. The rearrangement uses TRBV28 and TRBJ2-1; 10 bases are shared with TRBD2. With 5 bases clipped from V and 10 bases from J, the junction kept 11 bases outside the gene matches. The CDR3 runs to 15 residues. The germline CDR1 and CDR2 sequences are MDHEN and SYDVKM. Using reference TRBV28 and TRBJ2-1 for the parts outside the CDR3, the full variable domain is DVKVTQSSRYLVKRTGEKVFLECVQDMDHENMFWYRQDPGLGLRLIYFSYDVKMKEKGDIPEGYSVSREKKERFSLILESASTNQTSMYLCASSPSGSPSDEQFFGPGTRLTVL.

The J gene is TRBJ2-2, the V gene TRBV20-1; the D gene is possibly TRBD1 (6 bases). The CDR3 loop spans 14 amino acids. From germline, CDR1 is DFQATT and CDR2 SNEGSKA (reference sequence). Trimming left V 1 base short and J 9 bases short, with 15 bases between. The CDR3 loop is CSARAPGVIRELFF. CDR3 bases: TGCAGTGCTAGAGCCCCAGGGGTGATAAGGGAGCTGTTTTTT.

This chain joins TRBV9 and TRBJ2-3; unclear D gene. There are 10 residues in the CDR3. V was pared by 3 bases and J by 8 bases, with 4 bases between. Germline CDR1 and CDR2: SGDLS and YYNGEE. CDR3 residues: CASSGATQYF. The DNA for the CDR3 is TGTGCCAGCAGCGGAGCTACGCAGTATTTT.

In this sample, this clonotype turned up many times. The rearrangement uses TRBV5-1 and TRBJ1-1; TRBD1 agrees at 7 bases. CDR1 is SGHRS and CDR2 is YFSETQ in the germline V gene. This CDR3 comprises 13 residues. With V trimmed by 4 bases and J by 3 bases, 3 bases remained unmatched. The CDR3 DNA reads TGCGCCAGCAGCCCGACAGGGTACACTGAAGCTTTCTTT. This codes for CASSPTGYTEAFF.

This clonotype has just a few counts. The rearrangement joins TRBV7-2 to TRBJ2-1; weak D call: TRBD2 (5 bases). Germline V lookup: CDR1 SGHTA, CDR2 FQGNSA. CDR3 length: 15 amino acids. With 2 bases removed from V and 5 bases from J, the gap between germline ends came to 13 bases. Here the CDR3 reads CASSLIGSNNNEQFF. DNA for the CDR3: TGTGCCAGCAGCTTAATAGGGAGCAATAACAATGAGCAGTTCTTC.

The chain joins TRBV12-3 or TRBV12-4 to TRBJ2-7; no firm D call. Trimming removed 2 bases at V and 1 base at J, with 12 bases between. There are 15 residues in the CDR3. CDR3 in amino acids: CASSLRENPSYEQYF. The CDR3 nucleotides are TGTGCCAGCAGTTTACGTGAAAATCCTTCCTACGAGCAGTACTTC.

The gene calls are TRBV6-5 and TRBJ1-1; possibly TRBD1 for D (5 bases). Germline V gives CDR1 MNHEY, CDR2 SVGAGI. The CDR3 is 14 residues long. V was trimmed by 0 bases and J by 9 bases, leaving 14 bases between them. The CDR3 DNA reads TGTGCCAGCAGTTACTCGCTGGGGGGAGGGAAAGCTTTCTTT. This gives the protein CASSYSLGGGKAFF.

This clonotype came up a few times. The rearrangement links TRBV28 to TRBJ2-7; 7 bases fit TRBD1. V lost 5 bases, J lost 0 bases, and 7 bases stayed unmatched. This CDR3 has 15 residues. CDR1 is MDHEN, CDR2 SYDVKM, per germline. In nucleotides, the CDR3 is TGTGCCAGCAGTCCTTCGGGACAGCTCTCCTACGAGCAGTACTTC. It codes for CASSPSGQLSYEQYF.

The chain links TRBV5-1 to TRBJ2-6, with 7 bases identical to TRBD1. V dropped 4 bases and J dropped 0; count of bases not matched to a gene: 7. Germline lookup yields CDR1 SGHRS and CDR2 YFSETQ. This CDR3 region has 17 residues. CDR3 protein: CASSGLGQSSGANVLTF. CDR3 nucleotide sequence: TGCGCCAGCAGCGGCTTGGGACAGTCCTCTGGGGCCAACGTCCTGACTTTC.

This clonotype has a handful of counts. The chain carries TRBV5-1 and TRBJ2-7; 9 positions agree with TRBD2. V shed 6 bases, J shed 2 bases, and the junction held 9 bases outside the gene matches. Germline V gives CDR1 SGHRS, CDR2 YFSETQ. The CDR3 is made up of 15 amino acids. The CDR3 sequence: CASTWTSENAYEQYF. Here the CDR3 DNA reads TGCGCCAGCACATGGACTAGCGAGAACGCCTACGAGCAGTACTTC.

The chain joins TRBV10-3 to TRBJ2-2; D unresolved. Germline V CDR1 and CDR2: ENHRY, SYGVKD. V gave up 0 bases and J gave up 1 base, with 9 bases separating them. The CDR3 has 16 residues. The CDR3 nucleotides are TGTGCCATCAGTGAGTCGACTCGGTTGAACACCGGGGAGCTGTTTTTT. It specifies CAISESTRLNTGELFF.